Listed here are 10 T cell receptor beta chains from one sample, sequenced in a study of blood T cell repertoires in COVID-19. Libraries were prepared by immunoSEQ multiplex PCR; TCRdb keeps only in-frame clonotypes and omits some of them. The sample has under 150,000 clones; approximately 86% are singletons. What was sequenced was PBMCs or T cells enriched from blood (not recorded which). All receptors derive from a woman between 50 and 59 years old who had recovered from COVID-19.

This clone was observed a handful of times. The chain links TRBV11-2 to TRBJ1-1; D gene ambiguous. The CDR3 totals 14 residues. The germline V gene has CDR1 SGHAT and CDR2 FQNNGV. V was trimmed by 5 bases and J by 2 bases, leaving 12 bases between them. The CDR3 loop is CASSGRLENTEAFF. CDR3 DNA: TGTGCCAGCAGCGGGAGACTCGAAAACACTGAAGCTTTCTTT.

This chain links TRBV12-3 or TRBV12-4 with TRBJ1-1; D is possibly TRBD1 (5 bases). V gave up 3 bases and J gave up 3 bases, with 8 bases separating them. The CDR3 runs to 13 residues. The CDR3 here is CASSLAGDTEAFF. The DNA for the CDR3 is TGTGCCAGCAGTTTGGCGGGGGACACTGAAGCTTTCTTT.

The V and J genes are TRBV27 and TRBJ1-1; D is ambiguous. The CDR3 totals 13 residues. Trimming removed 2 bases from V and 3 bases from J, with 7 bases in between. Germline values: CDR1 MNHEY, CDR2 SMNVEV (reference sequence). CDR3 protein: CASSLGGDTEAFF. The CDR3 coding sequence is TGTGCCAGCAGTTTAGGCGGGGACACTGAAGCTTTCTTT.

The DNA for the CDR3 is TGTGCCAGTAGTATAACTCCCACAGATACGCAGTATTTT. As protein: CASSITPTDTQYF. The rearrangement uses TRBV19 and TRBJ2-3; no clear D. In germline, CDR1 is LNHDA, CDR2 SQIVND (reference sequence). V lost 2 bases and J lost 2, with 5 bases in between. This CDR3 is 13 amino acids long.

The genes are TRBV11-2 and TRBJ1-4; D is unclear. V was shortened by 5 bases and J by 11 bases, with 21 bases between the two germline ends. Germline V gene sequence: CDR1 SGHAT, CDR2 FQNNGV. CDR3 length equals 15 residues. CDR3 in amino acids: CASSLTSPSRNKLFF. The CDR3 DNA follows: TGTGCCAGCAGCCTGACCAGCCCCTCGAGGAATAAACTGTTTTTT.

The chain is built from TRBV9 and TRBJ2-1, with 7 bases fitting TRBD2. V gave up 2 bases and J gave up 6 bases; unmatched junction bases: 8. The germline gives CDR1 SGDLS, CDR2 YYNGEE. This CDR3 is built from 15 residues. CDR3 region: CASSVSSGGSNEQFF. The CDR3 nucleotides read TGTGCCAGCAGCGTTTCGTCCGGGGGGAGCAATGAGCAGTTCTTC.

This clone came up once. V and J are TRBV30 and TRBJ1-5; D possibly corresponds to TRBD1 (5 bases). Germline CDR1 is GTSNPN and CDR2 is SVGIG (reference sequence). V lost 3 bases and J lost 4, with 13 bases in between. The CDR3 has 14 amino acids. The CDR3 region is CAWSPGLQNQPQHF. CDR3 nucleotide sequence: TGTGCCTGGAGCCCGGGACTCCAGAATCAGCCCCAGCATTTT.

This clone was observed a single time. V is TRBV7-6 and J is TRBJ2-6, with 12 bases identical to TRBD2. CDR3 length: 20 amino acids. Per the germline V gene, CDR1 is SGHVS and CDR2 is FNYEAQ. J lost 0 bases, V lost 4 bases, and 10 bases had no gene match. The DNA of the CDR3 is TGTGCCAGCAGCTGGCGGACTAGCGGGGCGATACGCTCTGGGGCCAACGTCCTGACTTTC. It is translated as CASSWRTSGAIRSGANVLTF.

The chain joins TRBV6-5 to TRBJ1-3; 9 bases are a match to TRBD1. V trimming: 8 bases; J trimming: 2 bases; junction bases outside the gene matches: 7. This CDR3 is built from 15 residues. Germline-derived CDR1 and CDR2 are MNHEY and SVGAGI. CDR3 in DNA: TGTGCCAGCGACTTGACAGGGGGGGCTGGAAACACCATATATTTT. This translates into CASDLTGGAGNTIYF.

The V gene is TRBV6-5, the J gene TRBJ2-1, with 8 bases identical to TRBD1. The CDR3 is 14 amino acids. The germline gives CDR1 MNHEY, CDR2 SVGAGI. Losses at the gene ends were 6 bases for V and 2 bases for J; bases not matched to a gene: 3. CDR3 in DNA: TGTGCCAGCAGGCGGGGACAGGCCTACAATGAGCAGTTCTTC. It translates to CASRRGQAYNEQFF.